The T cell receptor (beta chain) under discussion was sequenced for a study of T cell responses to AZD1222 COVID-19 vaccine. Points on this clone: Antigen unknown.

TCRdb keeps only in-frame clones here, not all; method: immunoSEQ multiplex PCR. The sample lists 100,000 to 150,000 clones, about 90% occurring once. The CDR3 is 14 amino acids. Unmatched junction bases numbered 5, after V lost 5 bases and J lost 6 bases. CDR1 is LGHDT and CDR2 is YNNKEL in the germline V gene (reference sequence). General observations from the study: Compared with day 0, the breadth and depth of the Spike-specific TCR repertoire rose significantly after two doses of AZD1222. Only a handful of AZD1222 recipients, five to seven in all, had baseline seropositivity.

The sequencing here drew on peripheral blood, taken on day 0 of AZD1222 vaccination. The sequence came from an adult in good health. The chain has TRBV3-1 (or the pseudogene TRBV3-2) and TRBJ1-4; 8 bases line up with TRBD1. Here the CDR3 DNA reads TGTGCCAGCAGCACGGACAGGGACTATGAAAAACTGTTTTTT. Protein: CASSTDRDYEKLFF.